The subject of this entry is one T cell receptor (beta chain). Its antigen is still unknown. TCRdb keeps only in-frame clones here, not all; method: immunoSEQ multiplex PCR. The sample yields some 69,000 clones, about nine tenths seen once. The data were taken from a study of OX40 agonist ivuxolimab in advanced cancers. Overall study findings and caveats: Among expanded peripheral T cells, antigen specificity went undetermined.

This CDR3 has 19 amino acids. V lost 5 bases and J lost 4; bases outside the gene matches: 17. The germline gives CDR1 LNHDA, CDR2 SQIVND (reference sequence). The receptor was isolated from an adult with an advanced solid tumor such as melanoma, head and neck, liver or kidney cancer. The J gene is TRBJ1-5, the V gene TRBV19; 10 bases are shared with TRBD1. Sequencing was performed on CD4+ or CD8+ T cells sorted from blood, taken in a trial of the OX40 agonist ivuxolimab. This chain's CDR3 is CASSPAGTGATFSNQPQHF. As DNA, the CDR3 is TGTGCCAGTAGTCCCGCCGGGACAGGGGCGACCTTTAGTAATCAGCCCCAGCATTTT. Supplemented by reference TRBV19 and TRBJ1-5, the full variable domain reads DGGITQSPKYLFRKEGQNVTLSCEQNLNHDAMYWYRQDPGQGLRLIYYSQIVNDFQKGDIAEGYSVSREKKESFPLTVTSAQKNPTAFYLCASSPAGTGATFSNQPQHFGDGTRLSIL.